The 3 T cell receptor beta chains reported below all come from one sample, sequenced in a study of blood T cell repertoires in COVID-19. The repertoire was sequenced with immunoSEQ multiplex PCR; TCRdb's copy has only in-frame clones and lacks some. The sample has hundreds of thousands of clones; about 90% are singletons. Specimen: PBMCs or T cells enriched from blood (not recorded which). These receptors all come from a man aged 40-55 years in a cohort exposed to, infected with or recovered from COVID-19 (not recorded which).

Points on this clone: The sample contains more than one DNA sequence encoding this CDR3. The chain combines TRBV18 with TRBJ2-4; the D is unclear. CDR3 length: 15 residues. Germline CDR1 is KGHSH and CDR2 is LQKENI. The ends were cut back, 0 bases at V and 0 bases at J, with 6 bases in the middle. CDR3 DNA: TGTGCCAGCTCACCACCGGTAGTAGCCAAAAACATTCAGTACTTC. Translating gives CASSPPVVAKNIQYF.

The chain has TRBV10-3 and TRBJ1-3; D is undetermined. The CDR3 totals 14 residues. Trimming stripped 8 bases from V and 2 bases from J, with 13 bases between. CDR1 ENHRY and CDR2 SYGVKD come from the germline V gene. In nucleotides, the CDR3 is TGTGCCATCTCCGGGGATAAGGCTGGAAACACCATATATTTT. As protein: CAISGDKAGNTIYF.

V and J are TRBV5-1 and TRBJ1-2; TRBD1 is a possible D gene (5 bases). The CDR3 totals 12 residues. Trimming removed 6 bases at V and 8 bases at J, with 14 bases between. Per germline, CDR1 SGHRS and CDR2 YFSETQ. The CDR3 region has the DNA TGCGCCAGCACGAAAGACAGCTCCGGCTACACCTTC. Its translation is CASTKDSSGYTF.